The 30 T cell receptor beta chains presented below share a single source sample, sequenced in a study of human T cells and chemical hapten exposure. Indicated time point: patch test 2, 6 weeks after DPC sensitization. Treatment described: therapeutic diphenylcyclopropenone sensitization with weekly scalp DPC. TCRdb reprocessed the RACE reads with MiXCR, giving one entry per CDR3 protein. The sample consists of tens of thousands of distinct CDR3 sequences, approximately 10% of them appearing once. This material consisted of whole blood, taken in connection with sensitization to the hapten diphenylcyclopropenone (DPC). These receptors were obtained from a man aged 35-49 years with alopecia areata. Some clones in this sample may be carry-over from other donors' samples.

This clonotype was counted at least ten times. This chain joins TRBV29-1 and TRBJ1-3; D ambiguous. Per the germline V gene, CDR1 is SQVTM and CDR2 is ANQGSEA. The CDR3 has 12 residues. The V and J ends lost 2 bases and 5 bases respectively, with 7 bases between them. This CDR3 is CSVEQSRNTIYF. CDR3 sequence (DNA): TGCAGCGTTGAACAGTCAAGAAACACCATATATTTT.

CDR3 in DNA: TGTGCCATCAGTGAGTCGGGACTAGCGGGATCTAGCACAGATACGCAGTATTTT. Amino acids: CAISESGLAGSSTDTQYF. V usage is TRBV10-3 and J usage is TRBJ2-3; 13 bases map to TRBD2. Germline V gene lookup returns CDR1 ENHRY and CDR2 SYGVKD. Trimming cost V 0 bases and J 0 bases; bases outside gene matches: 3. The CDR3 totals 18 residues.

The chain recombines TRBV7-9 with TRBJ2-7; D gene unclear. Germline CDR1 and CDR2: SEHNR and FQNEAQ (reference sequence). The CDR3 consists of 12 residues. V lost 5 bases, J lost 3 bases, and 8 bases lay in between. CDR3 protein: CASSPQSYEQYV. CDR3 DNA: TGTGCCAGCAGCCCCCAGAGCTACGAGCAGTACGTC.

As DNA, the CDR3 is TGTGCCAGCAGCGGGGGGGACAGGGATCAGCCCCAGCATTTT. This gives the protein CASSGGDRDQPQHF. The V call is TRBV9, the J call TRBJ1-5, with TRBD1 identical over 9 bases. The CDR3 loop spans 14 amino acids. Germline V gene sequence: CDR1 SGDLS, CDR2 YYNGEE. V gave up 3 bases and J gave up 5 bases; unmatched junction bases: 3.

This clonotype was observed a few times. The chain employs TRBV6-2 or TRBV6-3 and TRBJ2-7; TRBD2 agrees at 10 bases. With 6 bases clipped from V and 2 bases from J, the junction kept 22 bases outside the gene matches. The CDR3 is 20 amino acids. Germline CDR1 and CDR2: MNHEY and SVGEGT. This CDR3 is CASSTSFLTGNSGRTYEQYF. DNA for the CDR3: TGTGCCAGCAGCACCTCCTTCTTAACAGGGAATAGCGGGAGGACCTACGAGCAGTACTTC.

This clonotype came up many times. The chain employs TRBV5-1 and TRBJ1-2; no firm D call. The CDR3 contains 13 residues. The germline V and J ends were trimmed by 2 bases and 10 bases, with 15 bases remaining between them. Per germline, CDR1 SGHRS and CDR2 YFSETQ. CDR3 coding DNA: TGCGCCAGCAGCTTAATTGGGTCATCTGACTACACCTTC. Translated: CASSLIGSSDYTF.

The rearrangement joins TRBV29-1 to TRBJ2-7; 7 nucleotides align to TRBD1. With 1 base clipped from V and 2 bases from J, the junction kept 2 bases outside the gene matches. The germline V gene has CDR1 SQVTM and CDR2 ANQGSEA. This CDR3 has 13 residues. For the CDR3, the DNA is TGCAGCGTTGAAGGGACAGGTGCCTACGAGCAGTACTTC. Its protein product is CSVEGTGAYEQYF.

This chain joins TRBV7-9 and TRBJ2-5; D uncertain. Germline V gives CDR1 SEHNR, CDR2 FQNEAQ (reference sequence). CDR3 size: 13 residues. Trimming cost V 2 bases and J 5 bases, with 9 bases left between them. CDR3 amino acids: CASSLSRLETQYF. In nucleotides, the CDR3 is TGTGCCAGCAGCTTAAGTAGGTTGGAGACCCAGTACTTC.

This clonotype has a handful of counts. The chain joins TRBV5-1 to TRBJ2-3; 7 positions match TRBD2. Germline-derived CDR1 and CDR2 are SGHRS and YFSETQ. The CDR3 extends over 14 amino acids. With V trimmed by 4 bases and J by 8 bases, 10 bases remained unmatched. The CDR3 DNA follows: TGCGCCAGCAGCCGGACTAGGGAAGTCGGTACGCAGTATTTT. As protein: CASSRTREVGTQYF.

This clonotype was seen repeatedly, ten times or more. V is TRBV2 and J is TRBJ2-7; the D call may be TRBD1 or TRBD2 (5 bases each). The CDR3 extends over 15 amino acids. Germline values: CDR1 SNHLY, CDR2 FYNNEI. With 5 bases removed from V and 2 bases from J, the gap between germline ends came to 16 bases. CDR3: CASSLGVGRTYEQYF. In DNA form, the CDR3 reads TGTGCCAGCAGTCTTGGGGTGGGACGTACCTACGAGCAGTACTTC.

This clonotype occurred many times. The V and J genes are TRBV29-1 and TRBJ2-3; no clear D. This CDR3 is 11 amino acids long. Germline lookup yields CDR1 SQVTM and CDR2 ANQGSEA. Trimming took off 6 bases at V and 5 bases at J, with 9 bases between the two ends. The CDR3 nucleotides are TGCAGCGTCCCCTTGATAGATACGCAGTATTTT. Protein product: CSVPLIDTQYF.

The chain couples TRBV7-6 to TRBJ2-3, with 8 bases identical to TRBD1. Germline lookup yields CDR1 SGHVS and CDR2 FNYEAQ. This CDR3 is built from 14 residues. V was pared by 4 bases and J by 3 bases, with 3 bases of the junction left unmatched. CDR3 residues: CASSSQGATDTQYF. The CDR3 coding sequence is TGTGCCAGCAGCTCGCAGGGGGCGACAGATACGCAGTATTTT.

This clonotype has more than one count but fewer than ten. The J gene is TRBJ2-2, the V gene TRBV5-1; D is ambiguous. V gave up 3 bases and J gave up 0 bases, with 15 bases separating them. In germline, CDR1 is SGHRS, CDR2 YFSETQ. This CDR3 contains 17 residues. CDR3 residues: CASSSGPRASNTGELFF. In nucleotides, the CDR3 is TGCGCCAGCAGCTCTGGCCCTAGGGCCTCGAACACCGGGGAGCTGTTTTTT.

The chain is built from TRBV6-2 or TRBV6-3 and TRBJ1-5, with 10 positions matching TRBD1. Germline trimming cut 6 bases from V and 5 bases from J; bases unmatched to any gene: 7. The CDR3 contains 15 residues. Germline V gene lookup returns CDR1 MNHEY and CDR2 SVGEGT. The CDR3 DNA follows: TGTGCCAGCAGGGGGGGGACAGGGGCCTATCAGCCCCAGCATTTT. This sequence encodes CASRGGTGAYQPQHF.

In its sample, this clonotype was seen a few times. This chain joins TRBV28 and TRBJ2-5; 7 nucleotides agree with TRBD2. Trimming cost V 6 bases and J 4 bases; bases outside gene matches: 14. The germline CDR1 and CDR2 sequences are MDHEN and SYDVKM. This CDR3 spans 16 amino acids. CDR3 residues: CASSESALTSSETQYF. CDR3 in DNA: TGTGCCAGCAGCGAATCGGCTTTGACTAGCTCAGAGACCCAGTACTTC.

This clonotype was seen more than once but under ten times. This rearrangement joins TRBV6-1 to TRBJ2-7; 14 nucleotides line up with TRBD2. From germline, CDR1 is MNHNS and CDR2 SASEGT. The CDR3 extends over 15 amino acids. V dropped 6 bases and J dropped 4; count of bases not matched to a gene: 5. The CDR3 here is CASSEGLAGAYEQYV. CDR3 nucleotides: TGTGCCAGCAGCGAGGGACTAGCGGGAGCGTACGAGCAGTACGTC.

This chain uses TRBV29-1 with TRBJ2-7; D not certain. CDR1 is SQVTM and CDR2 is ANQGSEA in the germline V gene. The CDR3 is 11 amino acids. The V gene lost 4 bases and the J gene lost 6 bases, with 10 bases spanning the gap. CDR3 protein: CSVVGEVEQYF. The CDR3 nucleotides read TGCAGCGTTGTAGGTGAGGTCGAGCAGTACTTC.

This clonotype showed up just once. The gene calls are TRBV5-1 and TRBJ2-5, with 7 bases matching TRBD1. The germline V gene encodes CDR1 SGHRS and CDR2 YFSETQ. The CDR3 sequence is 15 residues long. J was trimmed by 5 bases and V by 1 base; bases with no gene match: 8. CDR3 amino acids: CASSLRQGMEETQYF. CDR3 nucleotide sequence: TGCGCCAGCAGCTTGCGACAGGGTATGGAGGAGACCCAGTACTTC.

Points on this clonotype: Just one base apart from a much larger clone, this may be a read error. V and J are TRBV11-3 and TRBJ1-4, with 7 bases aligning to TRBD1. The CDR3 covers 15 residues. The trim removed 1 base at V and 5 bases at J, leaving 4 bases unmatched. Per germline, CDR1 SGHNT and CDR2 YENEEA. CDR3 sequence: CASSLGATGNEKLFF. In DNA form, the CDR3 reads TGTGCCAGCAGCTTAGGTGCGACAGGGAATGAAAAACTGTTTTTT.

This clonotype was picked up many times. The genes are TRBV6-5 and TRBJ1-2; weak D call: TRBD1 (5 bases). The V gene's germline CDR1 is MNHEY and CDR2 SVGAGI. This CDR3 is 13 amino acids long. V was shortened by 10 bases and J by 4 bases, with 16 bases between the two germline ends. CDR3 sequence: CATQQVDSYGYTF. The CDR3 region has the DNA TGTGCCACCCAACAGGTAGACAGCTATGGCTACACCTTC.

The sample holds many counts of this clonotype. The J gene is TRBJ2-4, the V gene TRBV4-1; D tentatively fits TRBD1 or TRBD2 (5 bases each). Between the trimmed V and J ends, which lost 1 base and 6 bases, there was a span of 7 bases. The germline V gene has CDR1 MGHRA and CDR2 YSYEKL. The CDR3 has 13 amino acids. The CDR3 DNA follows: TGCGCCAGCAGCCAAGGGGGGACAAACATTCAGTACTTC. Translating it yields CASSQGGTNIQYF.

This clonotype came up many times. The chain combines TRBV12-3 or TRBV12-4 with TRBJ2-7, with a weak D call TRBD2 (5 bases). Trimming pared 4 bases from V and 2 bases from J, leaving 12 bases between. The CDR3 consists of 14 residues. The CDR3 reads CASSSRTGTYEQYF. The CDR3 bases are TGTGCCAGCAGTTCCCGGACGGGAACCTACGAGCAGTACTTC.

This clonotype was seen at least ten times. This chain joins TRBV12-3 or TRBV12-4 and TRBJ1-1, with 10 positions matching TRBD1. The CDR3 has 15 amino acids. V shed 2 bases and J 6 bases; nucleotides not matched to a gene: 6. The CDR3: CASSLRGTGASEAFF. CDR3 nucleotides: TGTGCCAGCAGTTTACGTGGGACAGGGGCCTCTGAAGCTTTCTTT.

The V and J genes are TRBV6-2 or TRBV6-3 and TRBJ2-2, with a possible D match to TRBD2 (6 bases). From germline, CDR1 is MNHEY and CDR2 SVGEGT. V was cut by 2 bases and J by 2 bases, with 18 bases left in between. The CDR3 spans 18 residues. The CDR3 DNA reads TGTGCCAGCAGTTACCCACCTAGGGGAGGCAGTAACACCGGGGAGCTGTTTTTT. Amino acid sequence: CASSYPPRGGSNTGELFF.

In DNA, the CDR3 is TGCAGCGTTGGGGGGACTATCTATGGCTACACCTTC. This codes for CSVGGTIYGYTF. The chain links TRBV29-1 to TRBJ1-2, with D possibly being TRBD1 (5 bases). V was trimmed by 4 bases and J by 4 bases, leaving 10 bases between them. From germline, CDR1 is SQVTM and CDR2 ANQGSEA. CDR3 size: 12 residues.

This clonotype was observed many times. The CDR3 spells CSVIQIIQYF. In DNA form, the CDR3 reads TGCAGCGTTATCCAGATAATTCAGTACTTC. The rearrangement uses TRBV29-1 and TRBJ2-4; no definite D call. The CDR3 consists of 10 residues. V lost 5 bases, J lost 10 bases, and 9 bases lay in between. Germline V gives CDR1 SQVTM, CDR2 ANQGSEA.

In its sample, this clonotype was seen a few times. This chain links TRBV29-1 with TRBJ1-1; D call uncertain. The CDR3 is 11 residues long. The V gene lost 4 bases and the J gene lost 0 bases, with 3 bases spanning the gap. CDR1 and CDR2 from the germline V gene are SQVTM and ANQGSEA. The CDR3 nucleotides are TGCAGCGTTGGGGTGAACACTGAAGCTTTCTTT. Protein sequence: CSVGVNTEAFF.

There are a few counts of this clonotype. The genes are TRBV6-5 and TRBJ1-5, with TRBD1 matching over 11 bases. The germline V gene encodes CDR1 MNHEY and CDR2 SVGAGI. The trim removed 6 bases at V and 4 bases at J, leaving 5 bases unmatched. The CDR3 is made up of 15 amino acids. The CDR3 is CASRAGTGGNQPQHF. CDR3 in DNA: TGTGCCAGCAGAGCGGGGACAGGGGGAAATCAGCCCCAGCATTTT.

This rearrangement joins TRBV29-1 to TRBJ2-3, with 9 nucleotides matching TRBD2. CDR1 and CDR2 from the germline V gene are SQVTM and ANQGSEA. The CDR3 is made up of 14 amino acids. After removal of 3 bases from V and 6 bases from J, the junction contained 7 bases not matched to a gene. Here the CDR3 reads CSVDSSGTGDTQYF. The CDR3 DNA reads as TGCAGCGTTGATTCTAGCGGGACGGGTGATACGCAGTATTTT.

The V gene is TRBV28, the J gene TRBJ1-1; no firm D call. The CDR3 is made up of 12 amino acids. In germline, CDR1 is MDHEN, CDR2 SYDVKM. V lost 5 bases, J lost 7 bases, and 11 bases lay in between. The CDR3 DNA follows: TGTGCCAGCAGTCTCCTTCACTATGAAGCTTTCTTT. This encodes CASSLLHYEAFF.